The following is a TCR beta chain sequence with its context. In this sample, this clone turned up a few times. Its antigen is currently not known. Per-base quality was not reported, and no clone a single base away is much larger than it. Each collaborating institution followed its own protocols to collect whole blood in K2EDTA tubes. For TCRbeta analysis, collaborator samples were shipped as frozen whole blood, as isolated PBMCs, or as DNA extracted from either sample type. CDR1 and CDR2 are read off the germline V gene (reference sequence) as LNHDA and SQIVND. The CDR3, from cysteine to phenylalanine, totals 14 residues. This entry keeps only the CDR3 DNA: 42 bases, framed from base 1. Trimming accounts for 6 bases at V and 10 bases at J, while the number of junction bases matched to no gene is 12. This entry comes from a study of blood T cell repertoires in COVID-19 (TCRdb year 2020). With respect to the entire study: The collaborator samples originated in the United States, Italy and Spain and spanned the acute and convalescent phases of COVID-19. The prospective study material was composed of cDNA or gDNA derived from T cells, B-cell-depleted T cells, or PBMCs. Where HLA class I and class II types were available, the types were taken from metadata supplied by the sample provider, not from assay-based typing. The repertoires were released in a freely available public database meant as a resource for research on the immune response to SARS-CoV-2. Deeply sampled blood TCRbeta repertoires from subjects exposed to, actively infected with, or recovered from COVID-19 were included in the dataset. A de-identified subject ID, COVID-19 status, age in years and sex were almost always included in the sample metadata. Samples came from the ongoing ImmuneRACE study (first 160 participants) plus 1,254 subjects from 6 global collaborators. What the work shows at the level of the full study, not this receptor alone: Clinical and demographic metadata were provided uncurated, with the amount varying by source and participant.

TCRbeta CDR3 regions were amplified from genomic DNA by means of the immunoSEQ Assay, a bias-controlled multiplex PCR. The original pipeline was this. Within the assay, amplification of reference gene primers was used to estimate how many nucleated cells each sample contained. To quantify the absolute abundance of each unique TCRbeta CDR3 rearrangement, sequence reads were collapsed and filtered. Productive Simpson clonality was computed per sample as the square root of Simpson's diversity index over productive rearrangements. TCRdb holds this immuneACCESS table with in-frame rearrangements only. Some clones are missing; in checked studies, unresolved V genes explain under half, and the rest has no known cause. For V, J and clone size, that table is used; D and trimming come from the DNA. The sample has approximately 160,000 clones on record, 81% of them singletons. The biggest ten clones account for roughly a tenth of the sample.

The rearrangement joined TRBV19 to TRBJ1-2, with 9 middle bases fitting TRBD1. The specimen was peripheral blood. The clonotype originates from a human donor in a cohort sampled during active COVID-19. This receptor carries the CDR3 CASRLSGTGIPYTF. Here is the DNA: TGTGCCAGTAGGCTATCCGGGACAGGGATCCCCTACACCTTC. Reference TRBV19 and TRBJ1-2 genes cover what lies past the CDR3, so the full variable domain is DGGITQSPKYLFRKEGQNVTLSCEQNLNHDAMYWYRQDPGQGLRLIYYSQIVNDFQKGDIAEGYSVSREKKESFPLTVTSAQKNPTAFYLCASRLSGTGIPYTFGSGTRLTVV.